This T cell receptor (beta chain) was found in a study of radiation and T cells in renal cell carcinoma. Study observations and caveats: No pretreatment tumor biopsies were available for baseline clonotypes. Top tumor clonotypes rose in blood 2 weeks post-radiation, then contracted.

Trimming shortened V by 2 bases and J by 2 bases, and 10 bases separated the two germline ends. Germline CDR1 reads LNHDA; CDR2 reads SQIVND (reference sequence). The CDR3 spans 14 residues. Using immunoSEQ multiplex PCR, the repertoire was profiled, and TCRdb retains in-frame clones only, with some absent. Among about 140,000 clones, less than 85% were seen once, and the ten largest hold around 25%. Time point defined: baseline pretreatment blood. The treatment denotes: 15 Gy SBRT to primary tumor, nephrectomy 4 weeks later. After SBRT, blood was collected at 2 and 4 weeks, plus baseline. Clear cell pathology was present in this patient's renal cell carcinoma. This clone was counted between two and nine times. Its matching antigen is unknown.

The TCR comes from a woman aged 50 to 60 with renal cell carcinoma. The rearrangement links TRBV19 to TRBJ2-7, with TRBD1 as a possible D gene (6 bases). The sequencing used blood, collected from a patient whose treatment included radiotherapy and nephrectomy. CDR3 loop: CASSIRGQTYEQYF. The CDR3 DNA reads TGTGCCAGTAGTATAAGAGGACAGACCTACGAGCAGTACTTC.